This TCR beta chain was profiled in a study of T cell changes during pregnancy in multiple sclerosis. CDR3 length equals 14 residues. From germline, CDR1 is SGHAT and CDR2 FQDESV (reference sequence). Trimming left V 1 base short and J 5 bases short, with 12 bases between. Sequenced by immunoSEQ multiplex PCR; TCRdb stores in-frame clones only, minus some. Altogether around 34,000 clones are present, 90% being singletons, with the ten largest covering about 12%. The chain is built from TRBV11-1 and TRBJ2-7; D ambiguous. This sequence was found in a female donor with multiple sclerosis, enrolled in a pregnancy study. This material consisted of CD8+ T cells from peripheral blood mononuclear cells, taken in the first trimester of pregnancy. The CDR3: CASSLGFTRHEQYF. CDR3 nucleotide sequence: TGTGCCAGCAGCTTAGGGTTTACGAGGCACGAGCAGTACTTC.